The entry below gives a single T cell receptor (beta chain) sequence along with its context. Its antigen is unidentified. PCR employed 60 Vbeta and 13 Jbeta primers. Clones were sequenced by immunoSEQ multiplex PCR, and TCRdb holds only the in-frame ones, with some missing. The sample holds fewer than 150,000 clones; 70% to 80% are singletons and the top ten take roughly 3%. Whereas donors were nominally healthy upon sampling, unrecorded immune exposures were probable. The data were obtained in a study of cytomegalovirus exposure and HLA in healthy donors. General observations from the study: It was 150 to 200 TCR beta chains that were listed as cytomegalovirus-associated. Highest at DRB1 and lowest at HLA-C, TCR association rates differed among HLA loci in a later analysis. Earlier findings revealed that most TCR beta V segments proved productive either about 87% or about 30% of the time.

The TCR was taken from a man aged 25 to 45 in good health and CMV-seronegative. Source material: PBMCs.

The CDR3 bases are TGTGCCAGCAGATTGACAGGAACGGCCACTGAAGCTTTCTTT. Its protein is CASRLTGTATEAFF. The rearrangement uses TRBV7-3 and TRBJ1-1; maybe TRBD1 (6 bases). Germline CDR1 reads SGHTA; CDR2 reads FQGTGA. Trimming removed 6 bases at V and 4 bases at J, with 15 bases between. The CDR3 has 14 residues.